This T cell receptor (beta chain) is drawn from a study of STAT3 mutations in large granular lymphocyte leukemia. Whole-study context: Immunosuppressive therapy was given to more than half of T-LGLL patients. Findings and limits, study-wide: TCR clonotype switching after therapy occurred in 6 of 18 patients. At least one immunodominant TCR beta clonotype appeared in every T-cell large granular lymphocyte leukemia patient. Sampling intervals varied between patients and samples.

The sample holds one count of this clone. Its antigen is as yet unknown. Trimming shortened V by 2 bases and J by 0 bases, and 10 bases separated the two germline ends. Per the germline V gene, CDR1 is MNHEY and CDR2 is SVGAGI. The CDR3 totals 16 residues. TCRbeta libraries averaged around 39,000 productive templates per sample. Libraries were prepared by immunoSEQ multiplex PCR; TCRdb keeps only in-frame clonotypes and omits some of them. The repertoire includes tens of thousands of clones, over 60% of them detected once, and 30% sits in the top ten. This TCR derives from a woman in her forties or fifties with T-cell large granular lymphocyte leukemia. Some clones in this sample may be carry-over from other donors' samples. The chain is built from TRBV6-5 and TRBJ2-2; D may be TRBD2 (6 bases). Sequenced sample: peripheral blood mononuclear cells. The CDR3 nucleotides read TGTGCCAGCAGTTACGGAGTAGCGGCGAACACCGGGGAGCTGTTTTTT. Translated, it gives CASSYGVAANTGELFF.